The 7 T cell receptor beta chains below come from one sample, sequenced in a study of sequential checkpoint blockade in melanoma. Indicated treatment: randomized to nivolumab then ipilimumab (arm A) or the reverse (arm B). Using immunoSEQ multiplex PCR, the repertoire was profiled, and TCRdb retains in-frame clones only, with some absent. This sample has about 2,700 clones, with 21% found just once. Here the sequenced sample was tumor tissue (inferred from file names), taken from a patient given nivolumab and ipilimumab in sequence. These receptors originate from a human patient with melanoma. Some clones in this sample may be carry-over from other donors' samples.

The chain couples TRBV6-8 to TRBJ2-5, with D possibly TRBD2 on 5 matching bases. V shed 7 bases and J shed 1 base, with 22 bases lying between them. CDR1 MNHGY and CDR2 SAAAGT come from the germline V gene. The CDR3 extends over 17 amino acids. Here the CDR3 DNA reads TGTGCCAGCAACCCCCCACCGCGGGTGCGGATCCAAGAGACCCAGTACTTC. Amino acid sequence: CASNPPPRVRIQETQYF.

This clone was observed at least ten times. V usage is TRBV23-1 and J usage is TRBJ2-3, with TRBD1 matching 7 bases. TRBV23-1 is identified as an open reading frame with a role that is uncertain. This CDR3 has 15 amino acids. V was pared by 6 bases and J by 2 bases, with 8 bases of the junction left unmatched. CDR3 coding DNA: TGCGCCAGCAGCACACCGGGACAGAACACAGATACGCAGTATTTT. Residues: CASSTPGQNTDTQYF.

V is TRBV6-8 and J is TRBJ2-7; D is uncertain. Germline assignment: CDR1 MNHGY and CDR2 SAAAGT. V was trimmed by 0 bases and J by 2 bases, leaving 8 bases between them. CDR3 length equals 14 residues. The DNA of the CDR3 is TGTGCCAGCAGTTACTCACCCGAGACCTACGAGCAGTACTTC. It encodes CASSYSPETYEQYF.

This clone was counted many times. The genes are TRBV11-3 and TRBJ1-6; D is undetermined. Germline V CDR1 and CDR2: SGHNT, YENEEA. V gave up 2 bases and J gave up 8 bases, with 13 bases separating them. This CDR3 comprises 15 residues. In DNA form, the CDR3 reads TGTGCCAGCAGCTTAAGATCGGACTCTTATTCACCCCTCCACTTT. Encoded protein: CASSLRSDSYSPLHF.

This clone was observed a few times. CDR3 residues: CASSYVGRGGGYTF. The DNA of the CDR3 is TGTGCCAGCAGTTACGTTGGCAGGGGGGGTGGCTACACCTTC. V is TRBV6-8 and J is TRBJ1-2, with TRBD1 matching 7 bases. This CDR3 has 14 residues. Trimming cost V 2 bases and J 7 bases; bases outside gene matches: 7. Germline CDR1 MNHGY, CDR2 SAAAGT.

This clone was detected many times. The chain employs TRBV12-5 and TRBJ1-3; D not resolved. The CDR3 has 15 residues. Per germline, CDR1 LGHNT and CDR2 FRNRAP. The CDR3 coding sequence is TGTGCCAGCACCCCCTTACACGTCTCTGGAAACACCATATATTTT. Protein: CASTPLHVSGNTIYF.

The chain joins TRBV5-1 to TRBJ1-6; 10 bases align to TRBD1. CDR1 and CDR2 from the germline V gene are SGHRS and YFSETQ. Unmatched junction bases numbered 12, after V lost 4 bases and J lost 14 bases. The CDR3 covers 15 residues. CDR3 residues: CASSNRDRGPETLHF. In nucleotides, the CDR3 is TGCGCCAGCAGCAACCGGGACAGGGGCCCCGAAACCCTCCACTTT.